Described below is a single T cell receptor (beta chain) sequence and its context. This clone was picked up one time. Its cognate antigen has yet to be identified. No base-level quality is on record; no much larger clone is a single base apart. This specimen belongs to a study of blood T cell repertoires in COVID-19 (dated by TCRdb to 2019 to 2021). Study-level background: Samples covering the acute and convalescent phases of COVID-19 were provided by collaborators in the United States, Italy and Spain. The prospective study material was composed of cDNA or gDNA derived from T cells, B-cell-depleted T cells, or PBMCs. Subjects who had been exposed to COVID-19, were actively infected with it, or had recovered from it provided the deeply sampled blood TCRbeta repertoires that made up the dataset. The repertoires were released in a freely available public database meant as a resource for research on the immune response to SARS-CoV-2. Samples were obtained from the ongoing ImmuneRACE study (first 160 participants) and from 1,200 or so subjects provided by 6 global collaborators. The sample metadata nearly always contained a de-identified subject ID, COVID-19 status, age in years and sex. Where available, HLA class I and class II types were taken from metadata supplied by the sample provider and were not determined by assay-based typing. Findings and caveats that apply to the study as a whole: The amount of clinical and demographic metadata varied by source and participant and was provided uncurated.

TCRbeta CDR3 regions were amplified from genomic DNA using the immunoSEQ Assay, a bias-controlled multiplex PCR. On the authors' methods: The number of nucleated cells in each sample was estimated from the amplification of reference gene primers within the assay. To quantify the absolute abundance of each unique TCRbeta CDR3 rearrangement, sequence reads were collapsed and filtered. For each sample, productive Simpson clonality was calculated by taking the square root of Simpson's diversity index across productive rearrangements. This immuneACCESS table, as held by TCRdb, lists in-frame sequences with V and J called but not all clones. Of the missing ones, under half trace to an unresolved V gene in checked studies; the others have no known cause. That table supplies the V and J calls and clone size; D and trimming were determined from the DNA. The sample has 150,000 to 200,000 clones on record, about four fifths of them singletons. The ten largest make up over 6% of the sample.

Counted from cysteine to phenylalanine, this CDR3 has 18 amino acids. Just CDR3 DNA is preserved here, 54 bases in frame from base 1. Trimming leaves V shorter by 1 base and J shorter by 5 bases, with the junction holding 14 bases beyond the gene matches. CDR1 and CDR2, looked up from the germline V gene (reference sequence), are LGHDT and YNNKEL. One collaborating source in Seattle enrolled patients while the patients were actively infected and followed the patients over time throughout the course of disease. The collaborating institutions used their own protocols to collect whole blood in K2EDTA tubes. For TCRbeta analysis, collaborators shipped samples as frozen whole blood, isolated PBMCs, or DNA extracted from either of those sample types.

Recombination connected TRBV3-1 (or the pseudogene TRBV3-2) to TRBJ2-5, with TRBD2 identical over 9 junction bases. Sequenced sample: peripheral blood. The origin of this receptor is a woman in her seventies with COVID-19, enrolled during active disease. CDR3 region: CASSQARVFSGSWETQYF. The bases are TGTGCCAGCAGCCAAGCTCGGGTATTTAGCGGGAGTTGGGAGACCCAGTACTTC.